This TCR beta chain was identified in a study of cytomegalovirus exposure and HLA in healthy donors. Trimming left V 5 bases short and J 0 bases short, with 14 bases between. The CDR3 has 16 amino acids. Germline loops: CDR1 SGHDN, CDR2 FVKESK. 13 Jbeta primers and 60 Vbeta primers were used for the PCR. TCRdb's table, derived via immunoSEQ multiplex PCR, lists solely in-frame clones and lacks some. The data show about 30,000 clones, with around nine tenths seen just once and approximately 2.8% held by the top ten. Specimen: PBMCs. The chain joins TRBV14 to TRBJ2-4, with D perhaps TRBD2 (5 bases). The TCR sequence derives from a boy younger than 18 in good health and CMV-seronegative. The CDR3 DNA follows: TGTGCCAGCAGCTCCTATGGGGAGTTAGCCAAAAACATTCAGTACTTC. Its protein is CASSSYGELAKNIQYF.